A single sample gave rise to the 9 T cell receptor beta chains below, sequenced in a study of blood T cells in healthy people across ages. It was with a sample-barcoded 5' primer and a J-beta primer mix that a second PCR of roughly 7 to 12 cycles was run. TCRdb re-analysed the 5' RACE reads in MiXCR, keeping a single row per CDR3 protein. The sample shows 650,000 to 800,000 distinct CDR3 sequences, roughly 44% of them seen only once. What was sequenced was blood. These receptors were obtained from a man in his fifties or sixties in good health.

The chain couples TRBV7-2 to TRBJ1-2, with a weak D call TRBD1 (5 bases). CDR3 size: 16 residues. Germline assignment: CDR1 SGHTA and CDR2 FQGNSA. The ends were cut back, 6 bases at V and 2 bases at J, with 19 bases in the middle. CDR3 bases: TGTGCCAGCAGTCGAAAAGCGGGGGACGGGAACTATGGCTACACCTTC. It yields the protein CASSRKAGDGNYGYTF.

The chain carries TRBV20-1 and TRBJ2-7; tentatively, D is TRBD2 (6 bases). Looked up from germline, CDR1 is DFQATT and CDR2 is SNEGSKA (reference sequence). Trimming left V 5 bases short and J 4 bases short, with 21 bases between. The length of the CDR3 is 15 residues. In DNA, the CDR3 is TGCAGTGCTGGTCCAGATGCGGGACTCACTTACGAGCAGTACTTC. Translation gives CSAGPDAGLTYEQYF.

The CDR3 loop is CASSLRPAYEQYF. As DNA, the CDR3 is TGTGCCAGCAGTTTACGCCCAGCTTACGAGCAGTACTTC. This chain joins TRBV27 and TRBJ2-7; D ambiguous. Between the trimmed V and J ends, which lost 2 bases and 4 bases, there was a span of 9 bases. The CDR3 contains 13 residues. CDR1 and CDR2 (germline): MNHEY, SMNVEV (reference sequence).

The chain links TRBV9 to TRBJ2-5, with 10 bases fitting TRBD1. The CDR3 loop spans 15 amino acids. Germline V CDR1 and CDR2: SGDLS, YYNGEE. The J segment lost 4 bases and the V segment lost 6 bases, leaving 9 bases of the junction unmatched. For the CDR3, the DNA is TGTGCCAGCAACCCATCCGGGACAGGGGTAGAGACCCAGTACTTC. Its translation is CASNPSGTGVETQYF.

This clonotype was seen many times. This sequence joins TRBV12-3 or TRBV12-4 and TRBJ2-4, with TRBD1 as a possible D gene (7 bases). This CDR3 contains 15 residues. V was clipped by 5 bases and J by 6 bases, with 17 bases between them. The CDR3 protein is CASSLRQGGINIQYF. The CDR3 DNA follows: TGTGCCAGCAGTCTTCGACAGGGAGGCATAAACATTCAGTACTTC.

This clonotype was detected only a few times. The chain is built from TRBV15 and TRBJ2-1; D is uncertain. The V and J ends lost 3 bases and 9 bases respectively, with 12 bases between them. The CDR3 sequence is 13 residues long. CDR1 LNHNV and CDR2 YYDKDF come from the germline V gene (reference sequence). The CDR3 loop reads CATSSRSQSEQFF. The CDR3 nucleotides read TGTGCCACCAGCAGTCGTTCGCAGAGTGAGCAGTTCTTC.

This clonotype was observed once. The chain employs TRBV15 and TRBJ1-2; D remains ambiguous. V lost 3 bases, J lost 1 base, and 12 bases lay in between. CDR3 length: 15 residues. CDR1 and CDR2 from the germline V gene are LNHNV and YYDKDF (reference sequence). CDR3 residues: CATSRGGRHNYGYTF. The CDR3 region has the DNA TGTGCCACCAGCAGGGGAGGACGGCATAACTATGGCTACACCTTC. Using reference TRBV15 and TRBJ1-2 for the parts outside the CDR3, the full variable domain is DAMVIQNPRYQVTQFGKPVTLSCSQTLNHNVMYWYQQKSSQAPKLLFHYYDKDFNNEADTPDNFQSRRPNTSFCFLDIRSPGLGDTAMYLCATSRGGRHNYGYTFGSGTRLTVV.

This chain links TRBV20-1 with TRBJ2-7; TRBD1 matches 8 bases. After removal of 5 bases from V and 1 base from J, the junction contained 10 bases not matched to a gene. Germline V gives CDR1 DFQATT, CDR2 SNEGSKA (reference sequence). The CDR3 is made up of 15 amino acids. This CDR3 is CSAQRDRGKSYEQYF. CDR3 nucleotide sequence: TGCAGTGCTCAACGCGACAGGGGAAAATCCTACGAGCAGTACTTC.

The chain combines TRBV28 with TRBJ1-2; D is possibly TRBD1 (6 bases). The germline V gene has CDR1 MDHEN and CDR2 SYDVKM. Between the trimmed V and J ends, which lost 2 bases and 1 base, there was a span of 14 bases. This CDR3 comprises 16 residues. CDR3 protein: CASSLGGGQINYGYTF. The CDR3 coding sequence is TGTGCCAGCAGTTTAGGCGGCGGACAGATTAACTATGGCTACACCTTC.